What follows describes a single T cell receptor (beta chain). This entry comes from a study of T cells in Graves' hyperthyroidism and ophthalmopathy. Cells are PBMCs isolated from around 9.4 ml of fresh blood. From germline, CDR1 is LGHDT and CDR2 YNNKEL (reference sequence). V was trimmed by 2 bases and J by 6 bases, leaving 14 bases between them. CDR3 length: 14 residues. Amplification of TCR beta CDR3 regions was performed using RNA transcripts as template. During a first-round RT-PCR of the TCR CDR3, the HTBI primer set was used. A single record per CDR3 protein comes from TCRdb applying MiXCR to the multiplex PCR reads. This sample has about 300,000 distinct CDR3 sequences; roughly 19% occur once, and the top ten carry less than 45%.

The clonotype originates from a man aged 50 to 60 with Graves' ophthalmopathy. The chain carries TRBV3-1 and TRBJ2-7, with D uncertain. Material: blood. The CDR3 coding sequence is TGTGCCAGCAGCCAAAACCCTGCCTTGAGCGAGCAGTACTTC. Translation: CASSQNPALSEQYF.